This TCR beta chain was observed in a study of T cells after yellow fever vaccination. Study as a whole: For low cell numbers, libraries were made with SMART-Seq v4 Ultra Low Input.

Broader study findings: Clonotypes appearing in both CD4 and CD8 compartments existed, and their share was small.

The sample holds many counts of this clonotype. Antigen unknown. The V gene end was trimmed by 5 bases and the J gene end by 5 bases; junction bases not matched to a gene: 8. There are 15 residues in the CDR3. MiXCR was run by TCRdb on the 5' RACE reads, yielding one entry per CDR3 protein. The sample has around 160,000 distinct CDR3 sequences, 6% to 7.5% seen once. The genes are TRBV12-3 or TRBV12-4 and TRBJ2-2; 7 positions agree with TRBD2. The clonotype was recovered from a man between 18 and 29 years old who received the YFV17D yellow fever vaccine. Sequences were derived from CD4+ T cells sorted from PBMCs, sampled more than 4 days after the first yellow fever vaccination. The chain's CDR3 is CASSPPGGGTGELFF. The DNA for the CDR3 is TGTGCCAGCAGTCCCCCGGGGGGAGGAACCGGGGAGCTGTTTTTT.